This paragraph covers one T cell receptor (beta chain) sequence. Its target is unknown. This sample is part of a study of cytomegalovirus exposure and HLA in healthy donors. The study, taken as a whole, reports: The study recorded some 160 TCR beta chains that were cytomegalovirus-associated. Donors were assumed by presence/absence analyses to have roughly uniform sequencing depth. Other equally common chains were less clonally expanded than HLA-associated TCR beta chains, a later analysis showed. An analysis done earlier found most TCR beta V segments productive about 90% or about 30% of the time.

The study ran its PCR with 60 Vbeta and 13 Jbeta primers. The assay was immunoSEQ multiplex PCR, and TCRdb's table has in-frame clones only and misses some. The table lists under 200,000 clones, 84% of them singletons. Trimming cost V 2 bases and J 0 bases, with 10 bases left between them. Germline CDR1 is GTSNPN and CDR2 is SVGIG (reference sequence). CDR3 length: 14 amino acids. This TCR was sampled from a man aged 25-45 years in good health and CMV-seronegative. Sequencing was carried out using PBMCs. V usage is TRBV30 and J usage is TRBJ1-1; D ambiguous. The CDR3 region has the DNA TGTGCCTGGAGTACAGTATTGTTGAACACTGAAGCTTTCTTT. This translates into CAWSTVLLNTEAFF.